This T cell receptor (beta chain) was identified in a study of CD8 T cells in ankylosing spondylitis. Findings and limits, study-wide: CD8+ by phenotype, disease-linked clones were relatively rare in peripheral blood. A motif of 7 to 9 highly homologous TCR beta variants was seen as apparently characteristic of ankylosing spondylitis blood.

This clonotype appeared many times. Its antigen is not known. Via MiXCR, TCRdb re-called the 5' RACE reads, giving one row per CDR3 protein. Among 200,000 to 300,000 distinct CDR3 sequences, about 10% were seen once, and the ten largest hold 2.6%. The sample was blood, either unsorted or a sorted T cell fraction (not recorded which). The clonotype was recovered from a male donor with ankylosing spondylitis or in good health (not recorded which).

The CDR3 region is CASSYRDLRTDTQYF. The DNA of the CDR3 is TGTGCCAGCAGTTATAGAGATCTAAGGACAGATACGCAGTATTTT. The chain links TRBV27 to TRBJ2-3, with D unresolved. Germline CDR1 and CDR2: MNHEY and SMNVEV (reference sequence). V dropped 4 bases and J dropped 3 bases, with 14 bases sitting between them. This CDR3 is built from 15 residues.